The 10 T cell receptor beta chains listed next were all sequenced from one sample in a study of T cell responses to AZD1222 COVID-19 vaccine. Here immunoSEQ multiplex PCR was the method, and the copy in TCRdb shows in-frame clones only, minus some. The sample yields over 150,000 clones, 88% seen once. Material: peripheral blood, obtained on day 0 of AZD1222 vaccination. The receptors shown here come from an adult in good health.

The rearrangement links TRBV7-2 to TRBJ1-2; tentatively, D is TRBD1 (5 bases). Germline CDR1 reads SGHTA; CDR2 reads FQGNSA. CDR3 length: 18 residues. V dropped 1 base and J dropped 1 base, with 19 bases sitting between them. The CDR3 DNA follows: TGTGCCAGCAGCTTAGGTGTTTTAGGGACCATAAATAACTATGGCTACACCTTC. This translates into CASSLGVLGTINNYGYTF.

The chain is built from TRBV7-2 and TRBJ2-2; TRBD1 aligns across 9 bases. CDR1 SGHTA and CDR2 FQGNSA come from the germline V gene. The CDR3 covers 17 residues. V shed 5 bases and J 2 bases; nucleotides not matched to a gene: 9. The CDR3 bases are TGTGCCAGCAGCGAGAACTACAGGGGGCGAAACACCGGGGAGCTGTTTTTT. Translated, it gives CASSENYRGRNTGELFF.

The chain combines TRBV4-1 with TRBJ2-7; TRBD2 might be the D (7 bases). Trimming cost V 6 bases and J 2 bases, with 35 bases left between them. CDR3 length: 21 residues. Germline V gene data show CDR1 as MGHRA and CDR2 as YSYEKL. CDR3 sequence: CASRTQTGDYVVDSGAYEQYF. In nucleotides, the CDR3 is TGCGCCAGCAGAACTCAAACCGGGGACTATGTGGTGGACAGCGGGGCCTACGAGCAGTACTTC.

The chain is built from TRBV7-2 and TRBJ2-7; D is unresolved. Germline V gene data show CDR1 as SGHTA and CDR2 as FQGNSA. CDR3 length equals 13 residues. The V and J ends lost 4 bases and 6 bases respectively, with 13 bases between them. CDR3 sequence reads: CASSSPTLPEQYF. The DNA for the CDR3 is TGTGCCAGCAGCTCCCCGACGCTTCCCGAGCAGTACTTC. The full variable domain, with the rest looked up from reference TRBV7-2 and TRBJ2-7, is GAGVSQSPSNKVTEKGKDVELRCDPISGHTALYWYRQSLGQGLEFLIYFQGNSAPDKSGLPSDRFSAERTGGSVSTLTIQRTQQEDSAVYLCASSSPTLPEQYFGPGTRLTVT.

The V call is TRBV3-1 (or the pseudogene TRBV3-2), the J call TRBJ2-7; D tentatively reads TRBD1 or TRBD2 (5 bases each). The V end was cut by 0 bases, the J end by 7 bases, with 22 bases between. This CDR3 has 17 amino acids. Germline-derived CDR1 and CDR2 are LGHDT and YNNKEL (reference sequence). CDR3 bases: TGTGCCAGCAGCCAAGATATGACAGTCCCTTGGTCGGGGGAGCAGTACTTC. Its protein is CASSQDMTVPWSGEQYF.

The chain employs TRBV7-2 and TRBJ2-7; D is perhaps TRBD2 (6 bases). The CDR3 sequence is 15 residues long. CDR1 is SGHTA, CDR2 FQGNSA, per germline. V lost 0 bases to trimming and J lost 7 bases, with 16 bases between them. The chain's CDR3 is CASSLALKGGREQYF. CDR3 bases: TGTGCCAGCAGCTTAGCGTTGAAGGGAGGCCGTGAGCAGTACTTC.

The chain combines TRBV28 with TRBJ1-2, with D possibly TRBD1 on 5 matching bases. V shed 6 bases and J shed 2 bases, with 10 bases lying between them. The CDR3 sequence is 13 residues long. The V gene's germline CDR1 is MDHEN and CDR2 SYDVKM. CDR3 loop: CASSPGANYGYTF. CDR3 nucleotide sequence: TGTGCCAGCAGCCCCGGGGCAAACTATGGCTACACCTTC.

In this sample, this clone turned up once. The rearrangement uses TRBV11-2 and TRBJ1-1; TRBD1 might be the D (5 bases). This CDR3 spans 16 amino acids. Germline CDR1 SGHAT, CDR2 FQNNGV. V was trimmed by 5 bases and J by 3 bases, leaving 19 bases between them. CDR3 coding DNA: TGTGCCAGCAGCCGGGGACGCAGGTCGATGGACACTGAAGCTTTCTTT. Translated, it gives CASSRGRRSMDTEAFF.

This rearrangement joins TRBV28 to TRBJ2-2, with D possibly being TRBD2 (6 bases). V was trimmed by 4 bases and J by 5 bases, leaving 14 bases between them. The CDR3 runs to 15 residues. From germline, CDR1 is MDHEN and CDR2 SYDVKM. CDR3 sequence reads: CASSSLGGRTGELFF. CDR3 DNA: TGTGCCAGCAGTTCTCTGGGGGGTAGGACCGGGGAGCTGTTTTTT. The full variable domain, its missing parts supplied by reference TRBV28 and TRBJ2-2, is DVKVTQSSRYLVKRTGEKVFLECVQDMDHENMFWYRQDPGLGLRLIYFSYDVKMKEKGDIPEGYSVSREKKERFSLILESASTNQTSMYLCASSSLGGRTGELFFGEGSRLTVL.

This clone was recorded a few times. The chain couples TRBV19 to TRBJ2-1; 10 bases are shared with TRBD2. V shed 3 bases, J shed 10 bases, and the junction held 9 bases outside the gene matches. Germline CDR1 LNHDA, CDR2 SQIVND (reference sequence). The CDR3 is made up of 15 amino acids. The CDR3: CASSISASGSKEQFF. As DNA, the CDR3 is TGTGCCAGTAGTATTTCGGCTAGCGGGAGTAAAGAGCAGTTCTTC.